A selection of T cell receptor beta chains follows, all from one sample in a study of beta chain features in type 1 diabetes. Sequencing used immunoSEQ multiplex PCR; TCRdb keeps in-frame clones, though not all of them. The sample shows about 170,000 clones, around 8% of them seen only once. The sample taken for sequencing was central memory CD4+ T cells from blood. Receptors were obtained from a woman between 35 and 50 years old with type 1 diabetes. CDR3s leave out the opening cysteine and the closing phenylalanine or tryptophan. Fields, in order: V gene, J gene, CDR3 protein.

v_gene: TRBV16; j_gene: TRBJ1-3; CDR3aa: ASSASRGNTIY
v_gene: TRBV7-8; j_gene: TRBJ2-3; CDR3aa: ASSLAVGEGATQY
v_gene: TRBV5-1; j_gene: TRBJ1-2; CDR3aa: ASSLDPGQGRGYT
v_gene: TRBV15; j_gene: TRBJ1-1; CDR3aa: ATSRDQGITEAF
v_gene: TRBV5-4; j_gene: TRBJ2-1; CDR3aa: ASSLASGASGRSYNEQF
v_gene: TRBV5-1; j_gene: TRBJ2-2; CDR3aa: ASSSSPAGGGGELF
v_gene: TRBV19; j_gene: TRBJ2-2; CDR3aa: ASRTGANTGELF
v_gene: TRBV4-3; j_gene: TRBJ1-6; CDR3aa: ASSSQFGRAEDSPLH
v_gene: TRBV9; j_gene: TRBJ2-7; CDR3aa: ASSVRDRGPYEQY
v_gene: TRBV28; j_gene: TRBJ1-2; CDR3aa: ASSSGQGLANYGYT
v_gene: TRBV29-1; j_gene: TRBJ2-5; CDR3aa: SASSGGARETQY
v_gene: TRBV7-3; j_gene: TRBJ2-1; CDR3aa: ASSSLSYNEQF
v_gene: TRBV28; j_gene: TRBJ1-5; CDR3aa: ASRQGSNQPQH
v_gene: TRBV2; j_gene: TRBJ2-3; CDR3aa: ASQISGATDTQY
v_gene: TRBV9; j_gene: TRBJ1-3; CDR3aa: ASSGRGGVVNTIY
v_gene: TRBV4-3; j_gene: TRBJ1-2; CDR3aa: ASSQDFGGSYGYT
v_gene: TRBV7-9; j_gene: TRBJ1-2; CDR3aa: ASSLGEYGYT
v_gene: TRBV11-2; j_gene: TRBJ2-5; CDR3aa: ASSFTEETQY
v_gene: TRBV6-6; j_gene: TRBJ2-5; CDR3aa: ASTPRSREETQY